A single sample gave rise to the 17 T cell receptor beta chains below, sequenced in a study of cytomegalovirus exposure and HLA in healthy donors. Primers for the PCR totalled 60 Vbeta and 13 Jbeta. Sequencing was performed with immunoSEQ multiplex PCR; in TCRdb, only in-frame clones are kept and a portion is missing. The table has more than 95,000 clones, under 80% seen once. The source material was PBMCs. These receptors all come from a woman aged 40 to 49 in good health and CMV-seropositive.

The V gene is TRBV5-1, the J gene TRBJ2-1; 10 nucleotides match TRBD2. Germline-derived CDR1 and CDR2 are SGHRS and YFSETQ. The CDR3 is made up of 16 amino acids. V was pared by 2 bases and J by 3 bases, with 5 bases of the junction left unmatched. CDR3 protein: CASSFGSSGSYNEQFF. CDR3 in DNA: TGCGCCAGCAGCTTCGGTTCTAGCGGGAGCTACAATGAGCAGTTCTTC.

V and J are TRBV18 and TRBJ1-3, with 7 bases matching TRBD1. The CDR3 is 15 residues long. Germline loops: CDR1 KGHSH, CDR2 LQKENI. J was trimmed by 3 bases and V by 3 bases; bases with no gene match: 5. The CDR3 bases are TGTGCCAGCTCACCGACAGGGAAGGGTGGAAACACCATATATTTT. It codes for CASSPTGKGGNTIYF.

This clone was recorded once. V gene TRBV6-6 combines with J gene TRBJ1-5; 8 nucleotides align to TRBD1. CDR3 length equals 13 residues. J gave up 3 bases and V 10 bases, and 5 bases lay outside the gene matches. CDR1 and CDR2 from the germline V gene are MNHNY and SVGAGI (reference sequence). The CDR3 DNA reads TGTGCCACCGGGACAGGTAACAATCAGCCCCAGCATTTT. It is translated as CATGTGNNQPQHF.

The gene calls are TRBV29-1 and TRBJ2-5; 7 bases fit TRBD2. With 6 bases clipped from V and 11 bases from J, the junction kept 6 bases outside the gene matches. Looked up from germline, CDR1 is SQVTM and CDR2 is ANQGSEA. This CDR3 has 10 residues. In nucleotides, the CDR3 is TGCAGCGTCAGGGAGGGACTGCAGTACTTC. This translates into CSVREGLQYF.

The rearrangement links TRBV28 to TRBJ1-4; D ambiguous. Germline CDR1 reads MDHEN; CDR2 reads SYDVKM. The CDR3 runs 15 residues. V shed 2 bases and J shed 1 base, with 8 bases lying between them. The CDR3 protein is CASSLGPLTNEKLFF. The CDR3 bases are TGTGCCAGCAGTTTAGGGCCCTTAACTAATGAAAAACTGTTTTTT.

CDR3 in DNA: TGTGCCAGCAGTCTGCCGGGCACAGATACGCAGTATTTT. It translates to CASSLPGTDTQYF. The V and J genes are TRBV6-5 and TRBJ2-3; D is uncertain. This CDR3 contains 13 residues. Looked up from germline, CDR1 is MNHEY and CDR2 is SVGAGI. Trimming removed 5 bases at V and 1 base at J, with 7 bases between.

The chain links TRBV28 to TRBJ2-7, with 11 nucleotides matching TRBD1. From germline, CDR1 is MDHEN and CDR2 SYDVKM. The CDR3 is made up of 15 amino acids. V lost 6 bases, J lost 2 bases, and 6 bases stayed unmatched. The CDR3 DNA is TGTGCCAGCAGGTGGACAGGGGGCGCTCCCTACGAGCAGTACTTC. It codes for CASRWTGGAPYEQYF. The variable domain in full, with the rest retrieved from reference TRBV28 and TRBJ2-7, is DVKVTQSSRYLVKRTGEKVFLECVQDMDHENMFWYRQDPGLGLRLIYFSYDVKMKEKGDIPEGYSVSREKKERFSLILESASTNQTSMYLCASRWTGGAPYEQYFGPGTRLTVT.

Comments on this clone: At one end the junction does not follow the germline gene, possibly because of a read error. V and J are TRBV5-1 and TRBJ2-5; 8 bases align to TRBD1. The germline gives CDR1 SGHRS, CDR2 YFSETQ. This CDR3 comprises 16 residues. The CDR3 protein is CASSPGTGGPQEAQYF. CDR3 in DNA: TGCGCCAGCAGCCCCGGGACAGGCGGTCCGCAAGAGGCCCAGTACTTC.

The J gene is TRBJ1-3, the V gene TRBV2; a weak D match, TRBD1 (5 bases). From germline, CDR1 is SNHLY and CDR2 FYNNEI. The CDR3 runs to 16 residues. V gave up 2 bases and J gave up 4 bases, with 15 bases separating them. CDR3 loop: CASSEWRGGLGNTIYF. CDR3 sequence (DNA): TGTGCCAGCAGTGAATGGAGGGGAGGCTTGGGAAACACCATATATTTT.

The chain is built from TRBV19 and TRBJ2-1, with TRBD2 matching over 10 bases. V was pared by 1 base and J by 8 bases, with 11 bases of the junction left unmatched. This CDR3 is 17 amino acids long. Per the germline V gene, CDR1 is LNHDA and CDR2 is SQIVND (reference sequence). As DNA, the CDR3 is TGTGCCAGTAGTATAGGGGTAGCGGGAGGCCTGGGCGATGAGCAGTTCTTC. Protein sequence: CASSIGVAGGLGDEQFF.

This chain joins TRBV28 and TRBJ2-5; 8 nucleotides match TRBD2. CDR3 length: 19 amino acids. Germline V gene lookup returns CDR1 MDHEN and CDR2 SYDVKM. Trimming at V came to 3 bases and at J to 3 bases, leaving 18 bases not matched to a gene. CDR3 coding DNA: TGTGCCAGCAGTTTCGTTCCCCCTATAGCGGGACGGACCAAAGAGACCCAGTACTTC. Translating it yields CASSFVPPIAGRTKETQYF.

The count of this clone is one. This rearrangement joins TRBV28 to TRBJ1-6, with a tentative D call TRBD1 (5 bases). There are 17 residues in the CDR3. CDR1 MDHEN and CDR2 SYDVKM come from the germline V gene. Trimming shortened V by 2 bases and J by 7 bases, and 18 bases separated the two germline ends. The CDR3 loop reads CASSLNNRPSGNSPLHF. The CDR3 coding sequence is TGTGCCAGCAGTTTAAACAACAGGCCGAGCGGGAATTCACCCCTCCACTTT.

The V gene is TRBV2, the J gene TRBJ2-7; unclear D gene. Looked up from germline, CDR1 is SNHLY and CDR2 is FYNNEI. Trimming pared 3 bases from V and 4 bases from J, leaving 7 bases between. The CDR3 is made up of 12 amino acids. The CDR3 loop reads CASSEWRYEQYF. DNA for the CDR3: TGTGCCAGCAGTGAGTGGCGGTACGAGCAGTACTTC.

The V call is TRBV2, the J call TRBJ1-5, with D unresolved. V lost 6 bases to trimming and J lost 2 bases, with 11 bases between them. The length of the CDR3 is 14 residues. Germline CDR1 reads SNHLY; CDR2 reads FYNNEI. The CDR3 is CASSVVSRNQPQHF. The CDR3 nucleotides are TGTGCCAGCAGCGTTGTCTCTCGCAATCAGCCCCAGCATTTT.

This clone was seen a handful of times. The chain carries TRBV6-5 and TRBJ1-2; 7 bases agree with TRBD1. CDR1 and CDR2 (germline): MNHEY, SVGAGI. V gave up 6 bases and J gave up 5 bases; unmatched junction bases: 9. CDR3 size: 14 residues. The CDR3 bases are TGTGCCAGCAGGCAGAAATGGGACAGTTATGGCTACACCTTC. It yields the protein CASRQKWDSYGYTF.

With regard to this clone: A junction boundary mismatches the germline segment, possibly from a read error. The V gene is TRBV7-9, the J gene TRBJ2-7; 10 bases map to TRBD1. The CDR3 runs to 15 residues. Germline V CDR1 and CDR2: SEHNR, FQNEAQ (reference sequence). In DNA, the CDR3 is TGTGCCAGCAGCGTAGCGGACAGGGGGACCTACGAGCAGTACTTC. It codes for CASSVADRGTYEQYF.

As DNA, the CDR3 is TGTGCCAGCAGCTTGGGTCGAGGGAACACTGAAGCTTTCTTT. This codes for CASSLGRGNTEAFF. The chain employs TRBV5-4 and TRBJ1-1; D remains ambiguous. Germline lookup yields CDR1 SGHNT and CDR2 YYREEE (reference sequence). The CDR3 spans 14 residues. With 0 bases removed from V and 1 base from J, the gap between germline ends came to 7 bases.